The rows below give T cell receptor beta chains drawn from one sample of a study of blood T cell repertoires in COVID-19. Sequencing used immunoSEQ multiplex PCR; TCRdb keeps in-frame clones, though not all of them. The table shows 110,000 or so clones, with 84% occurring only once. The specimen was peripheral blood. All receptors come from a woman aged 50 to 60 with acute or convalescent COVID-19. Both conserved end residues are part of each CDR3. D genes are given only for firm matches. Size is stated for part of the rows, as once, few or many counts, or as a class when the clone is expanded.

j_call,cdr3_length,d_call,clone_size,v_call,cdr3_nt,cdr3_aa
TRBJ1-2,13,NA,NA,TRBV15,TGTGCCACCAGCAGAGATTACCAGGATGGCTACACCTTC,CATSRDYQDGYTF
TRBJ2-2,16,NA,NA,TRBV6-6,TGTGCCAGCCCCCTGACGGACAGCCCGAACACCGGGGAGCTGTTTTTT,CASPLTDSPNTGELFF
TRBJ1-5,17,TRBD1,NA,TRBV30,TGTGCCTGGAGTGTCGGGGGGACAGGGGGCTTAAATCAGCCCCAGCATTTT,CAWSVGGTGGLNQPQHF
TRBJ2-3,14,TRBD1,NA,TRBV6-4,TGTGCCAGCAGCGGGGACAGGCCAACAGATACGCAGTATTTT,CASSGDRPTDTQYF
TRBJ2-3,15,TRBD2,NA,TRBV25-1,TGTGCCAGCAGTGTCACGGGGGGGTTCCCAGATACGCAGTATTTT,CASSVTGGFPDTQYF
TRBJ1-1,14,NA,NA,TRBV5-6,TGTGCCAGCAGCCCCCCGATGAGGGTCTCGGAAGCTTTCTTT,CASSPPMRVSEAFF
TRBJ2-3,14,TRBD1,NA,TRBV28,TGTGCCAGCAGTTTAGGACAGGGACCAGATACGCAGTATTTT,CASSLGQGPDTQYF
TRBJ1-2,12,NA,NA,TRBV19,TGTGCCAGTAGTACTGAAGCCTATGGCTACACCTTC,CASSTEAYGYTF
TRBJ2-3,15,TRBD2,once,TRBV7-7,TGTGCCAGCAGCCCGAGGAGCGGGGGACCAGATACGCAGTATTTT,CASSPRSGGPDTQYF
TRBJ1-2,14,NA,NA,TRBV30,TGTGCCTGGAGTGTTTCAACAGGCATCCGTGGCTACACCTTC,CAWSVSTGIRGYTF
TRBJ1-6,12,NA,NA,TRBV7-9,TGTGCCAGCAGCTCCCAAAATTCACCCCTCCACTTT,CASSSQNSPLHF
TRBJ2-7,14,NA,NA,TRBV5-1,TGCGCCAGCAGCATACAACCGGGGGCCTACGAGCAGTACTTC,CASSIQPGAYEQYF
TRBJ2-2,13,NA,NA,TRBV12-3/TRBV12-4,TGTGCCAGCAGTTTACGGGAGACCGGGGAGCTGTTTTTT,CASSLRETGELFF
TRBJ2-7,15,TRBD1,NA,TRBV6-5,TGTGCCAGCAGGATGACAGGGGTCTTCTCCTACGAGCAGTACTTC,CASRMTGVFSYEQYF
TRBJ1-2,14,TRBD1,once,TRBV5-1,TGCGCCAGCAGCGAAGGGACAGTTAACTATGGCTACACCTTC,CASSEGTVNYGYTF
TRBJ1-3,16,TRBD1,NA,TRBV5-1,TGCGCCAGCAGCTTGGCCCCGACAGGGACTGGAAACACCATATATTTT,CASSLAPTGTGNTIYF